These 28 T cell receptor beta chains were sequenced from one sample in a study of response to subunit inactivated influenza vaccine. TCRdb redid the calling of the RT-PCR reads with MiXCR, one entry per CDR3 protein. The sample holds hundreds of thousands of distinct CDR3 sequences; less than 20% are singletons and the top ten take approximately 10%. The sample consisted of PBMCs from blood, taken about 5 days after vaccination. The receptors come from a man aged 45-60 years who received an inactivated influenza vaccine.

This clonotype was observed at least ten times. V and J are TRBV7-2 and TRBJ2-2; TRBD2 matches at 7 bases. With V trimmed by 2 bases and J by 6 bases, 6 bases remained unmatched. The germline CDR1 and CDR2 sequences are SGHTA and FQGNSA. The CDR3 has 15 amino acids. Here the CDR3 reads CASSLRLADAGELFF. CDR3 sequence (DNA): TGTGCCAGCAGCTTACGACTAGCTGACGCCGGGGAGCTGTTTTTT.

The V and J genes are TRBV3-1 and TRBJ1-5; 7 bases are a match to TRBD1. The CDR3 is made up of 14 amino acids. Germline V lookup: CDR1 LGHDT, CDR2 YNNKEL (reference sequence). The trim removed 5 bases at V and 5 bases at J, leaving 6 bases unmatched. The CDR3 sequence: CASSAGGWDQPQHF. The CDR3 DNA follows: TGTGCCAGCAGCGCAGGGGGTTGGGATCAGCCCCAGCATTTT.

The V gene is TRBV10-1, the J gene TRBJ1-2, with D possibly TRBD1 on 5 matching bases. Germline CDR1 and CDR2: WNHNN and SYGVQD (reference sequence). V gave up 6 bases and J gave up 0 bases, with 20 bases separating them. The CDR3 consists of 17 residues. CDR3 coding DNA: TGCGCCAGCAGCAACAGGATTGGTATGGGAACTAACTATGGCTACACCTTC. Its translation: CASSNRIGMGTNYGYTF.

In its sample, this clonotype was seen a few times. This chain uses TRBV20-1 with TRBJ1-2; TRBD1 is a possible D gene (5 bases). Germline V gene data show CDR1 as DFQATT and CDR2 as SNEGSKA (reference sequence). V dropped 7 bases and J dropped 2 bases, with 14 bases sitting between them. The CDR3 is made up of 13 amino acids. The CDR3 nucleotides are TGCAGTGGGAGAACTGGGGCCAACTATGGCTACACCTTC. The encoded protein is CSGRTGANYGYTF.

This clonotype has only a few counts. This chain joins TRBV11-2 and TRBJ2-2; 10 bases line up with TRBD2. Looked up from germline, CDR1 is SGHAT and CDR2 is FQNNGV. This CDR3 region has 20 residues. J gave up 0 bases and V 3 bases, and 13 bases lay outside the gene matches. The DNA of the CDR3 is TGTGCCAGCAGCTTTTGGGTGGACCTAGCGGGGGTTACGAACACCGGGGAGCTGTTTTTT. Its translation is CASSFWVDLAGVTNTGELFF.

V usage is TRBV9 and J usage is TRBJ2-2, with D possibly being TRBD1 (5 bases). Between the trimmed V and J ends, which lost 3 bases and 6 bases, there was a span of 15 bases. Germline values: CDR1 SGDLS, CDR2 YYNGEE. The CDR3 has 15 residues. The CDR3: CASSEWGTSAGELFF. DNA for the CDR3: TGTGCCAGCAGCGAGTGGGGCACATCGGCCGGGGAGCTGTTTTTT. The variable domain in full, completed from reference TRBV9 and TRBJ2-2, reads DSGVTQTPKHLITATGQRVTLRCSPRSGDLSVYWYQQSLDQGLQFLIQYYNGEERAKGNILERFSAQQFPDLHSELNLSSLELGDSALYFCASSEWGTSAGELFFGEGSRLTVL.

This sequence joins TRBV11-2 and TRBJ2-1, with TRBD2 matching over 13 bases. The CDR3 covers 17 residues. CDR1 and CDR2 from the germline V gene are SGHAT and FQNNGV. Losses at the gene ends were 6 bases for V and 5 bases for J; bases not matched to a gene: 10. CDR3 in DNA: TGTGCCAGCAGGCGGACTAGCGGGGGAGACTTACACAATGAGCAGTTCTTC. Translation gives CASRRTSGGDLHNEQFF. Supplemented by reference TRBV11-2 and TRBJ2-1, the full variable domain reads EAGVAQSPRYKIIEKRQSVAFWCNPISGHATLYWYQQILGQGPKLLIQFQNNGVVDDSQLPKDRFSAERLKGVDSTLKIQPAKLEDSAVYLCASRRTSGGDLHNEQFFGPGTRLTVL.

This clonotype was observed a handful of times. The CDR3 bases are TGTGCCAGCAGCAAATGGCGAGGCTTAGGCGAGCAGTACTTC. It yields the protein CASSKWRGLGEQYF. The V call is TRBV21-1, the J call TRBJ2-7. TRBV21-1 constitutes a pseudogene. The CDR3 runs to 14 residues.

This clonotype was counted ten times or more. The chain uses TRBV29-1 and TRBJ2-7, with a weak D call TRBD1 (6 bases). Trimming took off 8 bases at V and 3 bases at J, with 11 bases between the two ends. In germline, CDR1 is SQVTM, CDR2 ANQGSEA. This CDR3 region has 11 residues. The CDR3 loop is CSSWDNYEQYF. The CDR3 DNA reads TGCAGCTCCTGGGACAACTACGAGCAGTACTTC.

This clonotype was recorded a few times. V is TRBV7-2 and J is TRBJ1-5; a possible D gene is TRBD1 (6 bases). CDR1 SGHTA and CDR2 FQGNSA come from the germline V gene. The CDR3 is 17 amino acids. Trimming shortened V by 5 bases and J by 6 bases, and 23 bases separated the two germline ends. The CDR3 sequence is CASSLDIQGNRPQPQHF. The CDR3 nucleotides read TGTGCCAGCAGCCTCGATATACAGGGAAACAGGCCTCAGCCCCAGCATTTT.

The CDR3 region has the DNA TGTGCCAGCAGCTTAAAACTTGAGGCTAATAACGAGCAGTACTTC. Encoded protein: CASSLKLEANNEQYF. V is TRBV11-2 and J is TRBJ2-7; D unclear. The ends were cut back, 2 bases at V and 5 bases at J, with 16 bases in the middle. CDR1 is SGHAT, CDR2 FQNNGV, per germline. The length of the CDR3 is 15 residues.

The sample holds a few counts of this clonotype. In DNA form, the CDR3 reads TGTGCCAGCAGCCACAGGAGTGGGGGGGGTAATGGCTACACCTTC. It is translated as CASSHRSGGGNGYTF. The rearrangement uses TRBV7-2 and TRBJ1-2; D is possibly TRBD1 (5 bases). Trimming left V 5 bases short and J 6 bases short, with 19 bases between. The germline gives CDR1 SGHTA, CDR2 FQGNSA. This CDR3 region has 15 residues.

This clonotype was seen a handful of times. V is TRBV12-3 or TRBV12-4 and J is TRBJ2-1, with 14 bases matching TRBD2. Trimming at V came to 3 bases and at J to 9 bases, leaving 4 bases not matched to a gene. The length of the CDR3 is 15 residues. The CDR3, as DNA: TGTGCCAGCAGTTTTGGGACTAGCGGGAGTGGTGAGCAGTTCTTC. It codes for CASSFGTSGSGEQFF.

This clonotype appeared a few times. V gene TRBV4-3 combines with J gene TRBJ2-7; TRBD2 might be the D (6 bases). Germline V gene data show CDR1 as LGHNA and CDR2 as YSLEER. The germline V and J ends were trimmed by 3 bases and 4 bases, with 16 bases remaining between them. This CDR3 has 15 amino acids. CDR3 coding DNA: TGCGCCAGCAGCCATCGGTCTGGGGACTCTTACGAGCAGTACTTC. Protein product: CASSHRSGDSYEQYF.

In this sample, this clonotype turned up a few times. V gene TRBV20-1 combines with J gene TRBJ2-1; TRBD2 agrees at 7 bases. CDR1 is DFQATT, CDR2 SNEGSKA, per germline (reference sequence). Unmatched junction bases numbered 10, after V lost 0 bases and J lost 5 bases. There are 16 residues in the CDR3. The CDR3 DNA reads as TGCAGTGCTAGAGATCCCTTGGGCGGGAGCGACAATGAGCAGTTCTTC. Amino acid sequence: CSARDPLGGSDNEQFF.

This clonotype has only one observation. The chain joins TRBV4-2 to TRBJ2-1, with D possibly being TRBD2 (6 bases). Between the trimmed V and J ends, which lost 0 bases and 7 bases, there was a span of 16 bases. Germline-derived CDR1 and CDR2 are LGHNA and YNFKEQ. The CDR3 extends over 16 amino acids. In DNA form, the CDR3 reads TGTGCCAGCAGCCAAGATGCCCAGCGGGCCGGGAATGAGCAGTTCTTC. Protein product: CASSQDAQRAGNEQFF.

The chain joins TRBV7-2 to TRBJ2-7; 9 nucleotides agree with TRBD2. In germline, CDR1 is SGHTA, CDR2 FQGNSA. V lost 1 base to trimming and J lost 4 bases; unmatched junction nucleotides: 11. The CDR3 contains 17 residues. The CDR3 sequence: CASSLGGGGRAAYEQYF. The CDR3 DNA reads as TGTGCCAGCAGCTTAGGTGGCGGCGGGAGGGCCGCTTACGAGCAGTACTTC.

The chain is built from TRBV5-1 and TRBJ2-7; 10 bases match TRBD1. The germline CDR1 and CDR2 sequences are SGHRS and YFSETQ. This CDR3 region has 15 residues. The junction had 7 bases not matched to a gene; V was cut back by 5 bases and J by 2 bases. CDR3 DNA: TGCGCCAGCAGGAATCCGGGACAGGGGACCTACGAGCAGTACTTC. It encodes CASRNPGQGTYEQYF.

V usage is TRBV27 and J usage is TRBJ2-5; TRBD2 might be the D (5 bases). Germline assignment: CDR1 MNHEY and CDR2 SMNVEV (reference sequence). V was shortened by 4 bases and J by 0 bases, with 12 bases between the two germline ends. The CDR3 has 15 residues. The CDR3 bases are TGTGCCAGCAGTTGGTCCAGCGGAGACCAAGAGACCCAGTACTTC. This sequence encodes CASSWSSGDQETQYF.

This chain links TRBV7-8 with TRBJ2-7, with D possibly being TRBD1 (6 bases). Per germline, CDR1 SGHVS and CDR2 FQNEAQ. CDR3 length: 14 amino acids. Trimming took off 2 bases at V and 3 bases at J, with 11 bases between the two ends. The DNA for the CDR3 is TGTGCCAGCAGCTTAACCAGGGGCCTCTACGAGCAGTACTTC. It encodes CASSLTRGLYEQYF.

This clonotype turned up a few times. This chain links TRBV9 with TRBJ2-2, with 7 positions matching TRBD1. CDR1 and CDR2 from the germline V gene are SGDLS and YYNGEE. The CDR3 runs to 13 residues. V gave up 4 bases and J gave up 7 bases; unmatched junction bases: 4. The CDR3 DNA sequence: TGTGCCAGCAGCATTCAGGGGGTCGGGGAGCTGTTTTTT. As protein: CASSIQGVGELFF.

CDR3 in amino acids: CASKVGGNGYTF. For the CDR3, the DNA is TGTGCCAGCAAAGTTGGAGGAAATGGCTACACCTTC. The V gene is TRBV6-2 or TRBV6-3, the J gene TRBJ1-2; no clear D gene. Trimming removed 7 bases from V and 6 bases from J, with 12 bases in between. The CDR3 is 12 residues long. The V gene's germline CDR1 is MNHEY and CDR2 SVGEGT.

The chain joins TRBV7-2 to TRBJ1-5; 10 bases map to TRBD1. The CDR3 contains 14 residues. Germline CDR1 reads SGHTA; CDR2 reads FQGNSA. V shed 5 bases and J 6 bases; nucleotides not matched to a gene: 4. CDR3 region: CASSQGTGVQPQHF. CDR3 DNA: TGTGCCAGCAGCCAGGGGACAGGGGTTCAGCCCCAGCATTTT.

The chain combines TRBV5-1 with TRBJ2-7; 8 positions agree with TRBD2. CDR1 is SGHRS, CDR2 YFSETQ, per germline. The CDR3 is 16 amino acids. V lost 4 bases, J lost 3 bases, and 12 bases stayed unmatched. The CDR3 nucleotides read TGCGCCAGCAGCCCTAAAGGGAGCGGGGGAGGCTACGAGCAGTACTTC. Protein sequence: CASSPKGSGGGYEQYF. Combining the CDR3 with reference TRBV5-1 and TRBJ2-7 gives the whole variable domain KAGVTQTPRYLIKTRGQQVTLSCSPISGHRSVSWYQQTPGQGLQFLFEYFSETQRNKGNFPGRFSGRQFSNSRSEMNVSTLELGDSALYLCASSPKGSGGGYEQYFGPGTRLTVT.

Ten or more counts support this clonotype. The chain couples TRBV5-1 to TRBJ1-5, with 9 bases identical to TRBD1. Germline values: CDR1 SGHRS, CDR2 YFSETQ. Unmatched junction bases numbered 3, after V lost 4 bases and J lost 4 bases. This CDR3 comprises 14 residues. Written as DNA, the CDR3 is TGCGCCAGCAGCAATGGACAGGGGAATCAGCCCCAGCATTTT. As protein: CASSNGQGNQPQHF.

This clonotype was seen a few times. This chain joins TRBV3-1 and TRBJ2-7; possibly TRBD1 for D (5 bases). The V gene's germline CDR1 is LGHDT and CDR2 YNNKEL (reference sequence). CDR3 length equals 17 residues. V lost 1 base, J lost 0 bases, and 16 bases lay in between. The CDR3 nucleotides are TGTGCCAGCAGCCAAGCTGGGGCAGGCCTCCACTCCTACGAGCAGTACTTC. Protein product: CASSQAGAGLHSYEQYF.

This clonotype appeared many times. This chain links TRBV20-1 with TRBJ2-1; 10 bases are a match to TRBD2. The germline V gene encodes CDR1 DFQATT and CDR2 SNEGSKA (reference sequence). The CDR3 has 15 residues. Trimming at V came to 0 bases and at J to 3 bases, leaving 2 bases not matched to a gene. DNA for the CDR3: TGCAGTGCTAGAGATCTAGCGGGGGTCTACAATGAGCAGTTCTTC. This codes for CSARDLAGVYNEQFF.

The chain employs TRBV3-1 and TRBJ2-1, with no clear D. Trimming took 4 bases from V and 0 from J, leaving 10 bases between them. The germline V gene encodes CDR1 LGHDT and CDR2 YNNKEL (reference sequence). The CDR3 loop spans 15 amino acids. The CDR3 DNA sequence: TGTGCCAGCAGCCCGTCTAGATCCTCCTACAATGAGCAGTTCTTC. It is translated as CASSPSRSSYNEQFF.